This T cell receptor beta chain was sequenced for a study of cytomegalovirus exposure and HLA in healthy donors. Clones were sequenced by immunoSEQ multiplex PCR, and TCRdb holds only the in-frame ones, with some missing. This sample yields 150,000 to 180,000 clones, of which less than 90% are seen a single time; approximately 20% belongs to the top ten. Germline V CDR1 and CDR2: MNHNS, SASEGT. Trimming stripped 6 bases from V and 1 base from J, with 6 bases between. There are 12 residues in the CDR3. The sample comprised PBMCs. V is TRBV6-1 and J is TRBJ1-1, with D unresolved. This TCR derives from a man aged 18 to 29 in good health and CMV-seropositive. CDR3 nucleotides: TGTGCCAGCAGCTCAGGGAACACTGAAGCTTTCTTT. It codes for CASSSGNTEAFF.